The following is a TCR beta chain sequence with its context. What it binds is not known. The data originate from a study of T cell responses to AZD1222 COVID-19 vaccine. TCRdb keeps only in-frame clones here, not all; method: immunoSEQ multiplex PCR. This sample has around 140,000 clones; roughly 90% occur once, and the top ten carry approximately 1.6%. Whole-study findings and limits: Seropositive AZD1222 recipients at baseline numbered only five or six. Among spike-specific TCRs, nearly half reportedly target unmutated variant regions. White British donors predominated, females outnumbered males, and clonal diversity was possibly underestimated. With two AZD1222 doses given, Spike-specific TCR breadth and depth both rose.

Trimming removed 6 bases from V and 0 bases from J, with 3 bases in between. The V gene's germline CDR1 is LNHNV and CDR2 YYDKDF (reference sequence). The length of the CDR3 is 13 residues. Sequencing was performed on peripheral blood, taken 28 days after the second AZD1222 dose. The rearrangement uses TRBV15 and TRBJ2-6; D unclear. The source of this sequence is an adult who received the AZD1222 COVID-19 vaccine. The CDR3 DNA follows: TGTGCCACCAGGGGCTCTGGGGCCAACGTCCTGACTTTC. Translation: CATRGSGANVLTF.